This TCR beta chain was identified during a study of T-cell memory formation after mild COVID-19 (dated by TCRdb to the early 2020s). At the level of the whole study: Most TCR sequence clusters were specific to one of the two donors. Longitudinal TCRalpha and TCRbeta repertoire sequencing tracked T-cell clones expanding and contracting after mild COVID-19 in two donors. The cohort comprised two young, previously healthy adult volunteers, one female and one male.

The listed sequencing device is Illumina NovaSeq 6000. cDNA libraries for TCRalpha and TCRbeta were prepared by 5'RACE using constant-segment primers, with sample barcodes and unique molecular identifiers added. RNA was extracted from every sample with Trizol reagent. Libraries were amplified in two PCR steps, with a second sample barcode and Illumina TruSeq adapters added in the second step. Sequencing of libraries was performed on an Illumina NovaSeq with 2 x 150 bp paired-end reads. In the original analysis: Demultiplexing of reads and collapsing into UMI-guided consensus sequences were performed with migec v1.2.7. Using mixcr v2.1.11, UMI consensuses were aligned to TRA and TRB V and J templates and then assembled into clonotypes. Expanded or contracted clonotypes were those called significant by both edgeR and NoisET, with noise models trained on biological replicates. For edgeR calls, the thresholds were a false discovery rate-adjusted p below 0.01 and a log2 fold-change of 1. As an exploratory analysis of dynamics, max-normalized trajectories of the 1000 most abundant clonotypes were examined with PCA combined with hierarchical clustering. Separately sequenced CD4+ and CD8+ repertoires were used to assign the CD4 or CD8 phenotype of responding clones. The public reads were quality trimmed at Q25 with fastp and then assembled into clones with MiXCR by TCRdb, keeping productive beta chains. Rows with a matching CDR3 protein are joined into one entry that keeps the most common DNA and genes. The V and J calls come from TCRdb's annotation, not from the publication. This sample has around 410,000 distinct CDR3 sequences in its table, and 20% to 25% of those were observed once. The top ten clonotypes cover over 10% of the sample.

Ficoll-Paque density gradient centrifugation was used to isolate PBMCs. This clonotype was seen a handful of times. Its antigen has not been determined. No quality values exist for individual bases; no much larger clone is one base distant. Between the V and J ends, shortened by 4 bases and 1 base respectively, the junction contains 13 bases. The CDR1 and CDR2 encoded by the germline V gene are SNHLY and FYNNEI. From its cysteine to its phenylalanine, the CDR3 spans 15 amino acids. The kept DNA is CDR3 alone, 45 bases in frame from the first base. Study-wide findings and limitations: Whether the second-wave clones peaking on day 37 were SARS-CoV-2 specific was not confirmed. Balanced CD4/CD8 phenotypes were observed for clones contracting from day 15 to 85, whereas a bias towards CD4+ was observed for a second wave of clones expanding from day 15 to 37. Contracting CD4+ clones were located mainly in the CM and EM memory subsets, whereas CD8+ clones were found to be enriched in EMRA. The study included only a couple of mild cases, and larger cohorts that include severe cases with pre-infection samples were judged to be necessary. Some responding clones were detected in pre-infection memory, which suggested that pre-existing cross-reactive memory T cells had joined the SARS-CoV-2 response.

This TCR came from an adult woman who had mild COVID-19 (a few samples of this study predate the infection). The sample titles of this study are shuffled in the database, so cell type and time point are left out; the donor was told from shared clones. In this chain, TRBV2 is recombined with TRBJ1-2; confidence is insufficient to name the D gene. Sample: PBMCs or a T cell subset sorted from them (not recorded which). CDR3 loop: CASSATAAGNYGYTF. The DNA reads TGTGCCAGCAGTGCGACCGCCGCGGGTAACTATGGCTACACCTTC.